This T cell receptor (beta chain) was profiled in a study of blood T cell repertoires in COVID-19. This table comes from immunoSEQ multiplex PCR, and its TCRdb copy is limited to in-frame clones, with some not included. The table includes 100,000 to 150,000 clones, about 90% detected once. This clone occurred once. The length of the CDR3 is 13 residues. V was clipped by 5 bases and J by 3 bases, with 9 bases between them. The V gene's germline CDR1 is SEHNR and CDR2 FQNEAQ (reference sequence). The clonotype was recovered from a woman in her fifties or sixties with active or convalescent COVID-19. Sample: peripheral blood. The chain links TRBV7-9 to TRBJ2-3; D remains unclear. The CDR3 protein is CASSRGQTDTQYF. The CDR3 DNA follows: TGTGCCAGCAGCCGAGGCCAAACAGATACGCAGTATTTT. The variable domain in full, completed from reference TRBV7-9 and TRBJ2-3, reads DTGVSQNPRHKITKRGQNVTFRCDPISEHNRLYWYRQTLGQGPEFLTYFQNEAQLEKSRLLSDRFSAERPKGSFSTLEIQRTEQGDSAMYLCASSRGQTDTQYFGPGTRLTVL.